The 24 T cell receptor beta chains given below trace back to one sample, sequenced in a study of spatial heterogeneity in lung cancer (dated by TCRdb to between 2018 and 2020). Preparation of the library involved 5' RACE. The instrument given in TCRdb is NextSeq 500. Using fastp trimming at Q25 and MiXCR clonotype assembly, TCRdb reanalyzed the public sequencing data and kept in-frame beta chains. Entries are consolidated by CDR3 protein sequence, retaining the most common genes and DNA. Within this sample are around 100,000 distinct CDR3 sequences, with about a tenth of them counted one time only. The ten top clones hold roughly a quarter of the sample. The label giving this sample's time point can be read as: blood at routine non-recurrence follow-up after resection. Sequences were derived from PBMCs, sampled at follow-up. All receptors come from a female donor with early-stage non-small cell lung cancer.

The chain employs TRBV12-3 or TRBV12-4 and TRBJ2-3; D unclear. The CDR3 spans 14 residues. Trimming removed 3 bases at V and 2 bases at J, with 9 bases between. For the CDR3, the DNA is TGTGCCAGCAGTTTTAGACGGATCACAGATACGCAGTATTTT. Translated: CASSFRRITDTQYF.

The sample holds a few counts of this clonotype. This chain links TRBV11-3 with TRBJ2-1; possible D gene TRBD2, 5 bases. CDR3 length equals 14 residues. V lost 5 bases to trimming and J lost 8 bases, with 16 bases between them. Germline V gene data show CDR1 as SGHNT and CDR2 as YENEEA. The CDR3, as DNA: TGTGCCAGCAGCGCAGCGGCGAAATACGATGAGCAGTTCTTC. Translated, it gives CASSAAAKYDEQFF. Full variable domain (outside the CDR3, taken from reference TRBV11-3 and TRBJ2-1): EAGVVQSPRYKIIEKKQPVAFWCNPISGHNTLYWYLQNLGQGPELLIRYENEEAVDDSQLPKDRFSAERLKGVDSTLKIQPAELGDSAVYLCASSAAAKYDEQFFGPGTRLTVL.

V gene TRBV2 combines with J gene TRBJ2-2; no clear D gene. The CDR3 length is 13 residues. Germline CDR1 reads SNHLY; CDR2 reads FYNNEI. Trimming removed 7 bases from V and 1 base from J, with 7 bases in between. The CDR3 sequence is CASTERNTGELFF. The DNA for the CDR3 is TGTGCCAGCACAGAGCGGAACACCGGGGAGCTGTTTTTT.

The chain recombines TRBV7-3 with TRBJ2-3; 7 bases fit TRBD2. The CDR3 sequence is 15 residues long. J gave up 4 bases and V 5 bases, and 9 bases lay outside the gene matches. In germline, CDR1 is SGHTA, CDR2 FQGTGA. The CDR3 sequence is CASSRAGPGSDTQYF. The CDR3 DNA reads TGTGCCAGCAGCAGAGCGGGACCGGGATCAGATACGCAGTATTTT. The variable domain in full, completed from reference TRBV7-3 and TRBJ2-3, reads GAGVSQTPSNKVTEKGKYVELRCDPISGHTALYWYRQSLGQGPEFLIYFQGTGAADDSGLPNDRFFAVRPEGSVSTLKIQRTERGDSAVYLCASSRAGPGSDTQYFGPGTRLTVL.

The J gene is TRBJ2-7, the V gene TRBV19; D possibly corresponds to TRBD2 (5 bases). Germline assignment: CDR1 LNHDA and CDR2 SQIVND (reference sequence). The V end lost 4 bases, the J end lost 1 base, and 11 bases lay between the germline ends. The CDR3 consists of 14 residues. The CDR3 region is CASSRAAESYEQYF. CDR3 DNA sequence: TGTGCCAGTAGTAGGGCAGCGGAATCCTACGAGCAGTACTTC.

The chain uses TRBV18 and TRBJ2-5, with 9 bases that match TRBD1. Germline CDR1 reads KGHSH; CDR2 reads LQKENI. The CDR3 consists of 14 residues. J lost 4 bases, V lost 4 bases, and 4 bases had no gene match. CDR3 DNA sequence: TGTGCCAGCTCACTAGGACAGGGGCGAGAGACCCAGTACTTC. Translating it yields CASSLGQGRETQYF.

This clonotype was counted many times. The chain employs TRBV2 and TRBJ1-2; D uncertain. In germline, CDR1 is SNHLY, CDR2 FYNNEI. Trimming shortened V by 1 base and J by 3 bases, and 9 bases separated the two germline ends. This CDR3 contains 14 residues. The CDR3 DNA sequence: TGTGCCAGCAGTGAAGACGGCCCTCACTATGGCTACACCTTC. This sequence encodes CASSEDGPHYGYTF.

J is TRBJ2-1 and V is TRBV20-1, with 8 bases matching TRBD2. This CDR3 has 18 residues. Per germline, CDR1 DFQATT and CDR2 SNEGSKA (reference sequence). V lost 2 bases, J lost 8 bases, and 20 bases stayed unmatched. This CDR3 reads CSARPHPGTRGVVDEQFF. Here the CDR3 DNA reads TGCAGTGCTAGACCACACCCCGGGACTAGGGGGGTAGTGGATGAGCAGTTCTTC.

The chain couples TRBV6-1 to TRBJ1-1; D uncertain. The CDR3 spans 14 residues. The V gene's germline CDR1 is MNHNS and CDR2 SASEGT. Trimming pared 2 bases from V and 0 bases from J, leaving 7 bases between. The chain's CDR3 is CASSERGVNTEAFF. The DNA for the CDR3 is TGTGCCAGCAGTGAACGTGGGGTGAACACTGAAGCTTTCTTT.

This chain links TRBV11-2 with TRBJ1-6; tentatively, D is TRBD1 (5 bases). Germline V gives CDR1 SGHAT, CDR2 FQNNGV. The CDR3 extends over 15 amino acids. The ends were cut back, 1 base at V and 4 bases at J, with 8 bases in the middle. CDR3 sequence: CASSLVRGYNSPLHF. CDR3 nucleotides: TGTGCCAGCAGCTTAGTACGGGGGTATAATTCACCCCTCCACTTT.

In its sample, this clonotype was seen many times. The chain has TRBV7-9 and TRBJ1-1, with D perhaps TRBD1 (5 bases). From germline, CDR1 is SEHNR and CDR2 FQNEAQ (reference sequence). This CDR3 comprises 15 residues. Trimming cost V 5 bases and J 5 bases, with 18 bases left between them. The CDR3 nucleotides read TGTGCCAGCAGCCCCAAGGGGATATCGGGAACTGAAGCTTTCTTT. Protein: CASSPKGISGTEAFF. Using reference TRBV7-9 and TRBJ1-1 for the parts outside the CDR3, the full variable domain is DTGVSQNPRHKITKRGQNVTFRCDPISEHNRLYWYRQTLGQGPEFLTYFQNEAQLEKSRLLSDRFSAERPKGSFSTLEIQRTEQGDSAMYLCASSPKGISGTEAFFGQGTRLTVV.

This clonotype appeared a few times. The genes are TRBV2 and TRBJ2-2; TRBD2 matches 8 bases. CDR1 is SNHLY and CDR2 is FYNNEI in the germline V gene. The V segment lost 6 bases and the J segment 4 bases; nucleotides outside the gene matches: 7. The CDR3 extends over 15 amino acids. The CDR3 here is CASSHPSGFTGELFF. The CDR3 bases are TGTGCCAGCAGCCACCCTAGCGGGTTCACCGGGGAGCTGTTTTTT.

DNA for the CDR3: TGTGCCAGCAGCCAACCAGGGACTAGCGGATACACCGGGGAGCTGTTTTTT. Protein product: CASSQPGTSGYTGELFF. This rearrangement joins TRBV14 to TRBJ2-2; 11 nucleotides line up with TRBD2. Trimming took 2 bases from V and 3 from J; bases not matched to a gene: 5. The germline V gene has CDR1 SGHDN and CDR2 FVKESK. This CDR3 contains 17 residues.

This clonotype was seen more than once but under ten times. The V call is TRBV7-9, the J call TRBJ1-1; 7 bases match TRBD1. Germline loops: CDR1 SEHNR, CDR2 FQNEAQ (reference sequence). CDR3 size: 13 residues. Germline trimming cut 0 bases from V and 10 bases from J; bases unmatched to any gene: 5. The CDR3 DNA follows: TGTGCCAGCAGCTTAGCGAGCAGACAGGGAGCTTTCTTT. The encoded protein is CASSLASRQGAFF.

This clonotype was detected ten times or more. This chain joins TRBV4-3 and TRBJ1-3; possible D gene TRBD1, 5 bases. Trimming removed 0 bases from V and 0 bases from J, with 9 bases in between. There are 16 residues in the CDR3. CDR1 is LGHNA, CDR2 YSLEER, per germline. CDR3 nucleotides: TGCGCCAGCAGCCAAGATATCGGGGGCTCTGGAAACACCATATATTTT. This translates into CASSQDIGGSGNTIYF.

This clonotype was counted many times. The chain has TRBV30 and TRBJ1-1, with a weak D call TRBD1 (6 bases). The V gene lost 0 bases and the J gene lost 4 bases, with 9 bases spanning the gap. This CDR3 is 13 amino acids long. The V gene's germline CDR1 is GTSNPN and CDR2 SVGIG (reference sequence). CDR3 sequence: CAWSVQGFTEAFF. The CDR3 nucleotides are TGTGCCTGGAGTGTACAGGGCTTCACTGAAGCTTTCTTT.

V and J are TRBV11-3 and TRBJ2-1; D remains unclear. V was clipped by 2 bases and J by 4 bases, with 15 bases between them. There are 16 residues in the CDR3. Germline assignment: CDR1 SGHNT and CDR2 YENEEA. The CDR3 bases are TGTGCCAGCAGCTTATTAGGGCAGGTCTCATACAATGAGCAGTTCTTC. Translating it yields CASSLLGQVSYNEQFF.

The chain carries TRBV6-1 and TRBJ1-2; D is unclear. V was pared by 5 bases and J by 6 bases, with 10 bases between. The length of the CDR3 is 12 residues. CDR1 MNHNS and CDR2 SASEGT come from the germline V gene. This CDR3 reads CASSQNHNGYTF. For the CDR3, the DNA is TGTGCCAGCAGTCAAAACCATAATGGCTACACCTTC.

The chain has TRBV3-1 and TRBJ1-4; a weak D match, TRBD1 (6 bases). V gave up 1 base and J gave up 7 bases, with 10 bases separating them. The CDR3 consists of 14 residues. Germline lookup yields CDR1 LGHDT and CDR2 YNNKEL (reference sequence). This CDR3 reads CASSQALRGEKLFF. The CDR3 region has the DNA TGTGCCAGCAGCCAAGCCCTCAGGGGTGAAAAACTGTTTTTT.

This chain connects TRBV27 to TRBJ2-1; D gene uncertain. This CDR3 comprises 11 residues. Germline V gives CDR1 MNHEY, CDR2 SMNVEV (reference sequence). Trimming removed 3 bases from V and 15 bases from J, with 12 bases in between. CDR3: CASSFRTEWFF. The CDR3 DNA sequence: TGTGCCAGCAGTTTCAGGACGGAATGGTTCTTC.

V is TRBV18 and J is TRBJ2-1; D is ambiguous. Trimming stripped 6 bases from V and 8 bases from J, with 11 bases between. The CDR3 loop spans 12 amino acids. Germline assignment: CDR1 KGHSH and CDR2 LQKENI. The CDR3: CASSFQKDEQFF. DNA of the CDR3: TGTGCCAGCTCTTTCCAAAAGGATGAGCAGTTCTTC. The full variable domain, in which reference TRBV18 and TRBJ2-1 provide the parts outside the CDR3, is NAGVMQNPRHLVRRRGQEARLRCSPMKGHSHVYWYRQLPEEGLKFMVYLQKENIIDESGMPKERFSAEFPKEGPSILRIQQVVRGDSAAYFCASSFQKDEQFFGPGTRLTVL.

This clonotype showed up just a few times. As DNA, the CDR3 is TGTGCCAGCAGCTTAGCGCAAACGAGTTTTGGAGGGGCCCTTAGGCAGTACTTC. It codes for CASSLAQTSFGGALRQYF. This chain connects TRBV7-2 to TRBJ2-7; D might be TRBD2 (6 bases). V lost 0 bases, J lost 9 bases, and 27 bases lay in between. Germline V gene data show CDR1 as SGHTA and CDR2 as FQGNSA. This CDR3 spans 18 amino acids.

The sample holds many counts of this clonotype. The gene calls are TRBV5-4 and TRBJ1-1, with TRBD1 identical over 7 bases. With 4 bases clipped from V and 2 bases from J, the junction kept 8 bases outside the gene matches. Per the germline V gene, CDR1 is SGHNT and CDR2 is YYREEE (reference sequence). The CDR3 length is 15 residues. The CDR3 spells CASSEGQRVNTEAFF. The CDR3 nucleotides read TGTGCCAGCAGCGAGGGACAGAGAGTTAACACTGAAGCTTTCTTT.

This clonotype was seen once. This chain links TRBV14 with TRBJ2-3, with 13 bases lining up with TRBD2. This CDR3 is built from 19 residues. The V gene end was trimmed by 1 base and the J gene end by 5 bases; junction bases not matched to a gene: 12. CDR1 is SGHDN and CDR2 is FVKESK in the germline V gene. This chain's CDR3 is CASSQVRLGLAGVLDTQYF. The CDR3 region has the DNA TGTGCCAGCAGCCAAGTTCGCCTTGGACTAGCGGGAGTATTAGATACGCAGTATTTT.